What follows are 9 T cell receptor beta chains derived from one specimen sequenced in a study of spatial heterogeneity in lung cancer (dated by TCRdb to the late 2010s). What this sample's time point label stands for: sample taken at primary tumor resection. TCR sequencing used whole RNA extracted from tumor and nontumor lung tissue, or from cryopreserved PBMC samples, without cell sorting. Libraries were prepared through 5' RACE. Sequencing was performed on a NextSeq 500. TCRdb handled the public reads itself, with Q25 trimming in fastp and clone calling in MiXCR, and kept productive beta chains. Identical CDR3 protein sequences are pooled into one entry, listed with their most common genes and DNA. This sample has about 21,000 distinct CDR3 sequences in its table, and around 5% of those were observed once. The ten largest clones add up to less than 8% of the sample. The specimen was PBMCs, collected at surgery. The receptors shown here come from a male donor with early-stage non-small cell lung cancer.

This clonotype has ten or more counts. The chain combines TRBV24-1 with TRBJ1-3; D perhaps matches TRBD1 (5 bases). This CDR3 spans 16 amino acids. Trimming stripped 2 bases from V and 4 bases from J, with 14 bases between. Germline V lookup: CDR1 KGHDR, CDR2 SFDVKD. The CDR3 loop reads CATSDSTGVAGNTIYF. The CDR3 DNA follows: TGTGCCACCAGTGATTCCACAGGAGTGGCAGGAAACACCATATATTTT.

This clonotype was picked up a small number of times. The CDR3 protein is CASSGSTGTSGHPYNEQFF. In nucleotides, the CDR3 is TGCGCCAGCAGCGGGTCTACTGGGACTAGCGGACATCCCTACAATGAGCAGTTCTTC. The gene calls are TRBV5-1 and TRBJ2-1; 11 bases agree with TRBD2. Trimming at V came to 4 bases and at J to 2 bases, leaving 14 bases not matched to a gene. Germline V gene lookup returns CDR1 SGHRS and CDR2 YFSETQ. This CDR3 spans 19 amino acids.

By its share, this clonotype is medium-sized. The chain is built from TRBV12-3 or TRBV12-4 and TRBJ2-5; maybe TRBD2 (5 bases). V shed 4 bases and J shed 2 bases, with 20 bases lying between them. CDR3 length equals 17 residues. CDR3 protein: CASSSTGKAGWQETQYF. The CDR3 DNA is TGTGCCAGCAGTTCCACCGGGAAAGCTGGGTGGCAAGAGACCCAGTACTTC.

This clonotype was counted many times. The chain employs TRBV7-2 and TRBJ1-2; 8 bases match TRBD1. V shed 4 bases and J 7 bases; nucleotides not matched to a gene: 14. CDR1 SGHTA and CDR2 FQGNSA come from the germline V gene. The CDR3 has 16 residues. DNA of the CDR3: TGTGCCAGCAGCTATTCCCCTGGACAGGGCCCCGTTGGCTACACCTTC. It specifies CASSYSPGQGPVGYTF.

The table lists this clonotype with many counts. The V and J genes are TRBV20-1 and TRBJ2-4, with 7 bases matching TRBD1. The V gene end was trimmed by 4 bases and the J gene end by 1 base; junction bases not matched to a gene: 4. This CDR3 region has 14 residues. The V gene's germline CDR1 is DFQATT and CDR2 SNEGSKA (reference sequence). CDR3 protein: CSATDRMAKNIQYF. As DNA, the CDR3 is TGCAGTGCTACGGACAGGATGGCCAAAAACATTCAGTACTTC.

This clonotype was found many times. V usage is TRBV12-3 or TRBV12-4 and J usage is TRBJ2-4; no reliable D call. The V gene lost 3 bases and the J gene lost 0 bases, with 6 bases spanning the gap. The CDR3 extends over 14 amino acids. For the CDR3, the DNA is TGTGCCAGCAGTTTGGTTGGAGCCAAAAACATTCAGTACTTC. This codes for CASSLVGAKNIQYF.

This clonotype was seen many times. The chain couples TRBV12-3 or TRBV12-4 to TRBJ2-7; D is possibly TRBD2 (5 bases). The CDR3 consists of 14 residues. Trimming removed 2 bases from V and 2 bases from J, with 10 bases in between. CDR3 bases: TGTGCCAGCAGTTTATCCGGACTGGCCTACGAGCAGTACTTC. This gives the protein CASSLSGLAYEQYF.

This clonotype has a count of ten or more. The J gene is TRBJ1-2, the V gene TRBV3-1, with 7 bases aligning to TRBD1. This CDR3 region has 15 residues. J gave up 4 bases and V 5 bases, and 10 bases lay outside the gene matches. Germline CDR1 is LGHDT and CDR2 is YNNKEL (reference sequence). The DNA for the CDR3 is TGTGCCAGCAGCGGACGGGACAGAAGCCTCTATGGCTACACCTTC. Protein product: CASSGRDRSLYGYTF.

V usage is TRBV21-1 and J usage is TRBJ1-2; the table's D call TRBD1 went unverified against the DNA. TRBV21-1 is labeled a pseudogene. The CDR3 spans 17 residues. As DNA, the CDR3 is TGTGCCAGCGTTGACGGGCCCGGCAGGGGGCGCAACTATGGCTACACCTTC. Its protein is CASVDGPGRGRNYGYTF.